Following are 19 T cell receptor beta chains from one sample sequenced in a study of blood T cell repertoires in COVID-19. The repertoire was sequenced with immunoSEQ multiplex PCR; TCRdb's copy has only in-frame clones and lacks some. Among 120,000 to 150,000 clones listed, 76% were seen once. Sequencing was performed on peripheral blood. The receptors come from a man aged 60 to 75 with acute or convalescent COVID-19.

The rearrangement joins TRBV10-2 to TRBJ2-7, with D possibly matching TRBD2 (5 bases). Germline V gene lookup returns CDR1 WSHSY and CDR2 SAAADI. The CDR3 runs to 14 residues. V was trimmed by 3 bases and J by 5 bases, leaving 14 bases between them. This CDR3 is CASSETGIIHEQYF. DNA of the CDR3: TGCGCCAGCAGTGAAACGGGAATAATCCACGAGCAGTACTTC.

The chain links TRBV11-2 to TRBJ2-3; 9 nucleotides line up with TRBD1. The J segment lost 2 bases and the V segment lost 4 bases, leaving 4 bases of the junction unmatched. The CDR3 length is 15 residues. CDR1 and CDR2 (germline): SGHAT, FQNNGV. The CDR3 reads CASSSWDRDTDTQYF. CDR3 in DNA: TGTGCCAGCAGCTCTTGGGACAGGGACACAGATACGCAGTATTTT.

Notes on this clone: Distinct nucleotide sequences in the sample also encode this CDR3. V gene TRBV18 combines with J gene TRBJ2-5; D call uncertain. CDR3 size: 13 residues. CDR1 and CDR2 from the germline V gene are KGHSH and LQKENI. Trimming cost V 3 bases and J 2 bases, with 7 bases left between them. CDR3 bases: TGTGCCAGCTCACCCGGGTTGCAAGAGACCCAGTACTTC. Protein product: CASSPGLQETQYF.

The chain carries TRBV18 and TRBJ2-1; D might be TRBD1 (5 bases). V was cut by 9 bases and J by 8 bases, with 11 bases left in between. The CDR3 has 11 amino acids. Germline V gene lookup returns CDR1 KGHSH and CDR2 LQKENI. The CDR3 DNA reads TGTGCCAGGAAAGGGGTGGATGAGCAGTTCTTC. It encodes CARKGVDEQFF.

This chain joins TRBV18 and TRBJ2-4; 9 bases match TRBD2. Germline-derived CDR1 and CDR2 are KGHSH and LQKENI. The CDR3 consists of 17 residues. Germline trimming cut 2 bases from V and 5 bases from J; bases unmatched to any gene: 10. The CDR3: CASSPGIAGGPENIQYF. CDR3 nucleotides: TGTGCCAGCTCACCAGGGATTGCGGGAGGGCCGGAAAACATTCAGTACTTC.

This chain uses TRBV24-1 with TRBJ1-2; 7 nucleotides agree with TRBD1. The J segment lost 6 bases and the V segment lost 5 bases, leaving 11 bases of the junction unmatched. This CDR3 is built from 15 residues. Germline V lookup: CDR1 KGHDR, CDR2 SFDVKD. CDR3 residues: CATSAGGGARDGYTF. The CDR3 coding sequence is TGTGCCACCAGTGCCGGAGGGGGCGCGCGGGATGGCTACACCTTC.

The rearrangement joins TRBV11-2 to TRBJ2-6; 7 nucleotides line up with TRBD1. Germline V lookup: CDR1 SGHAT, CDR2 FQNNGV. V gave up 2 bases and J gave up 2 bases; unmatched junction bases: 0. This CDR3 contains 15 residues. CDR3 bases: TGTGCCAGCAGCTTACAGGGGGCTGGGGCCAACGTCCTGACTTTC. Its protein is CASSLQGAGANVLTF.

Here the CDR3 reads CASSRSSSYNEQFF. The CDR3, as DNA: TGTGCCAGCTCCCGCTCGAGCTCCTACAATGAGCAGTTCTTC. The V gene is TRBV11-2, the J gene TRBJ2-1, with D unclear. The length of the CDR3 is 14 residues. Between the trimmed V and J ends, which lost 8 bases and 0 bases, there was a span of 11 bases. The germline V gene encodes CDR1 SGHAT and CDR2 FQNNGV.

This chain uses TRBV7-3 with TRBJ2-3, with 8 bases that match TRBD1. Per the germline V gene, CDR1 is SGHTA and CDR2 is FQGTGA. The CDR3 is 16 amino acids. J gave up 2 bases and V 0 bases, and 4 bases lay outside the gene matches. CDR3 nucleotides: TGTGCCAGCAGCTTAACCGGGACAGGTGTCACAGATACGCAGTATTTT. Amino acids: CASSLTGTGVTDTQYF. The whole variable domain, remainder taken from reference TRBV7-3 and TRBJ2-3, is GAGVSQTPSNKVTEKGKYVELRCDPISGHTALYWYRQSLGQGPEFLIYFQGTGAADDSGLPNDRFFAVRPEGSVSTLKIQRTERGDSAVYLCASSLTGTGVTDTQYFGPGTRLTVL.

The rearrangement links TRBV12-3 or TRBV12-4 to TRBJ1-1, with D possibly matching TRBD1 (5 bases). CDR3 length: 11 residues. Between the trimmed V and J ends, which lost 7 bases and 8 bases, there was a span of 11 bases. CDR3 DNA: TGTGCCAGCATCTTGGAGGGGGAAGCTTTCTTT. Protein: CASILEGEAFF.

This clone was counted a few times. This chain connects TRBV5-1 to TRBJ2-1, with 8 nucleotides matching TRBD2. Germline trimming cut 0 bases from V and 4 bases from J; bases unmatched to any gene: 9. Germline lookup yields CDR1 SGHRS and CDR2 YFSETQ. The CDR3 is 17 residues long. CDR3 sequence (DNA): TGCGCCAGCAGCTTGGAGTTTACTAGCGGAGGTTACAATGAGCAGTTCTTC. Amino acids: CASSLEFTSGGYNEQFF. Full variable domain (remainder filled in from reference TRBV5-1 and TRBJ2-1): KAGVTQTPRYLIKTRGQQVTLSCSPISGHRSVSWYQQTPGQGLQFLFEYFSETQRNKGNFPGRFSGRQFSNSRSEMNVSTLELGDSALYLCASSLEFTSGGYNEQFFGPGTRLTVL.

V usage is TRBV6-5 and J usage is TRBJ2-2; D gene unclear. Per germline, CDR1 MNHEY and CDR2 SVGAGI. Trimming cost V 2 bases and J 2 bases, with 9 bases left between them. CDR3 size: 15 residues. DNA of the CDR3: TGTGCCAGCAGTTACGGTGGGCCAAACACCGGGGAGCTGTTTTTT. Translating it yields CASSYGGPNTGELFF.

This clone is a singleton in its sample. This chain links TRBV19 with TRBJ2-2; 8 bases agree with TRBD2. Germline lookup yields CDR1 LNHDA and CDR2 SQIVND (reference sequence). The CDR3 loop spans 15 amino acids. With V trimmed by 3 bases and J by 7 bases, 7 bases remained unmatched. This CDR3 reads CASSISGTGHGELFF. In DNA form, the CDR3 reads TGTGCCAGTAGTATTAGCGGGACCGGTCACGGGGAGCTGTTTTTT.

This rearrangement joins TRBV3-1 (or the pseudogene TRBV3-2) to TRBJ2-7; TRBD1 matches 7 bases. Germline CDR1 LGHDT, CDR2 YNNKEL (reference sequence). V dropped 2 bases and J dropped 3; count of bases not matched to a gene: 4. The CDR3 runs to 14 residues. CDR3: CASSQSGTDYEQYF. The CDR3 DNA reads TGTGCCAGCAGCCAATCCGGGACAGACTACGAGCAGTACTTC.

The V call is TRBV5-4, the J call TRBJ2-1, with D unclear. CDR1 is SGHNT, CDR2 YYREEE, per germline (reference sequence). This CDR3 contains 14 residues. Trimming removed 3 bases from V and 0 bases from J, with 7 bases in between. This CDR3 reads CASSSESSYNEQFF. CDR3 coding DNA: TGTGCCAGCAGCTCTGAGAGCTCCTACAATGAGCAGTTCTTC.

The CDR3 spells CASSIRVNYQPQHF. The CDR3 bases are TGTGCCAGCAGTATTCGCGTTAACTATCAGCCCCAGCATTTT. The chain has TRBV28 and TRBJ1-5; D gene uncertain. Trimming pared 5 bases from V and 5 bases from J, leaving 13 bases between. Looked up from germline, CDR1 is MDHEN and CDR2 is SYDVKM. This CDR3 has 14 residues.

This rearrangement joins TRBV28 to TRBJ2-6; a weak D match, TRBD2 (5 bases). V dropped 7 bases and J dropped 0 bases, with 10 bases sitting between them. CDR3 length: 15 residues. Germline CDR1 reads MDHEN; CDR2 reads SYDVKM. CDR3 coding DNA: TGTGCCAGCAACCTTCGGGGCTCTGGGGCCAACGTCCTGACTTTC. Protein sequence: CASNLRGSGANVLTF.

The chain has TRBV18 and TRBJ1-1, with D maybe TRBD1 (5 bases). Trimming took 2 bases from V and 5 from J, leaving 12 bases between them. The CDR3 has 14 amino acids. The germline gives CDR1 KGHSH, CDR2 LQKENI. The CDR3 reads CASSPEQGGTEAFF. CDR3 sequence (DNA): TGTGCCAGCTCACCAGAGCAGGGAGGTACTGAAGCTTTCTTT.

The chain carries TRBV5-1 and TRBJ1-2; 11 bases agree with TRBD1. The CDR3 consists of 17 residues. Germline lookup yields CDR1 SGHRS and CDR2 YFSETQ. Trimming at V came to 0 bases and at J to 1 base, leaving 5 bases not matched to a gene. The CDR3 bases are TGCGCCAGCAGCTTGGTCCCCGGGACAGGGGGTAACTATGGCTACACCTTC. This translates into CASSLVPGTGGNYGYTF.